This T cell receptor beta chain comes out of a study of CD8 T cells in Susac syndrome. This clonotype was picked up one time. Its antigen remains unidentified. After extraction with the RNeasy kit, about 0.5 to 1 ug of the RNA was reverse transcribed using random hexamers. TCRdb re-derived calls from the immunoSEQ multiplex PCR reads in MiXCR, one entry per CDR3 protein. The sample has under 95,000 distinct CDR3 sequences; roughly 94% are singletons. Study observations and caveats: Clonal expansion did not appear in Susac syndrome CD4+ T cell repertoires. An acknowledgment was made by the study that its TCR sequencing and HLA analysis involved relatively few individuals.

The CDR3 has 15 amino acids. Germline-derived CDR1 and CDR2 are SGHTA and FQGNSA. V lost 4 bases, J lost 6 bases, and 7 bases stayed unmatched. Sequencing of TCR beta was undertaken in CD8+ and CD4+ T cells derived from blood. TEMRA cells were FACS-enriched, while CD8+ and CD4+ T cells were negatively isolated. Specimen: CD4+ T cells from PBMCs. The receptor's source is a human donor with Susac syndrome. The chain carries TRBV7-2 and TRBJ1-5; 9 nucleotides line up with TRBD1. CDR3 protein: CASSYYRGQGQPQHF. The CDR3 coding sequence is TGTGCCAGCAGCTATTACAGGGGGCAGGGTCAGCCCCAGCATTTT.